This T cell receptor beta chain was sequenced during a study of cytomegalovirus exposure and HLA in healthy donors. Per the germline V gene, CDR1 is LNHDA and CDR2 is SQIVND (reference sequence). Deletions cut 2 bases from V and 7 bases from J, with 8 bases between. The CDR3 contains 13 residues. PCR employed 60 Vbeta and 13 Jbeta primers. The protocol was immunoSEQ multiplex PCR, while the TCRdb copy is restricted to in-frame clones and leaves out a portion. Among about 190,000 clones listed, 65% to 85% were seen once. V usage is TRBV19 and J usage is TRBJ2-2; D is undetermined. The clonotype originates from a man between 18 and 35 years old in good health and CMV-seronegative. The sample comprised PBMCs. The chain's CDR3 is CASSISTGGELFF. The CDR3 nucleotides are TGTGCCAGTAGTATATCCACCGGCGGGGAGCTGTTTTTT.